This TCR beta chain was recovered during a study of cytomegalovirus exposure and HLA in healthy donors. Study in general: Ancestry clustering placed about 80% of some 400 genotyped donors in the Caucasian-associated cluster.

A remark on this clone: Its specificity is unknown.

Study-level findings and limits: It was about 150 TCR beta chains that were listed as cytomegalovirus-associated.

The PCR employed 60 Vbeta primers together with 13 Jbeta primers. The assay was immunoSEQ multiplex PCR, and TCRdb's table has in-frame clones only and misses some. The table has 130,000 to 150,000 clones, roughly 80% seen once. Sequenced: PBMCs. This clonotype originated in a female donor in good health and CMV-seronegative.

CDR3 sequence reads: CASSLEDRVYEQYF. The CDR3 region has the DNA TGTGCCAGCAGCTTGGAGGACAGGGTCTACGAGCAGTACTTC. The chain links TRBV5-4 to TRBJ2-7; 8 positions match TRBD1. The V and J ends lost 0 bases and 3 bases, in that order; junction bases with no gene match: 2. Germline CDR1 reads SGHNT; CDR2 reads YYREEE (reference sequence). The CDR3 sequence is 14 residues long.